One T cell receptor (beta chain) is described in this entry. The source of the sample is a study of blood T cell repertoires in COVID-19. Looking at the study overall: The origin of the acute and convalescent COVID-19 samples was the United States, Italy and Spain. From T cells, B-cell-depleted T cells, or PBMCs came the material, which was cDNA or gDNA.

The CDR3 length is 15 residues. Germline values: CDR1 SGHAT, CDR2 FQNNGV. After removal of 5 bases from V and 5 bases from J, the junction contained 10 bases not matched to a gene. Only in-frame clones appear in the TCRdb table, and some are missing; sequencing was by immunoSEQ multiplex PCR. The top ten hold 11% of the sample, which has some 320,000 clones, 85% to 90% seen once. The source material was peripheral blood. The sequence was obtained from a woman aged 25 to 45 with COVID-19, enrolled during active disease. The V call is TRBV11-2, the J call TRBJ2-5, with 8 bases that match TRBD1. CDR3 residues: CASSPGQGFRETQYF. The CDR3 nucleotides read TGTGCCAGCAGCCCCGGACAGGGTTTTAGGGAGACCCAGTACTTC. Looking up the rest from reference TRBV11-2 and TRBJ2-5 gives the full variable domain: EAGVAQSPRYKIIEKRQSVAFWCNPISGHATLYWYQQILGQGPKLLIQFQNNGVVDDSQLPKDRFSAERLKGVDSTLKIQPAKLEDSAVYLCASSPGQGFRETQYFGPGTRLLVL.